The 16 T cell receptor beta chains below come from one sample, sequenced in a study of T-cell reconstitution after alpha-beta-depleted transplantation in children. Using unique molecular identifiers, the investigators prepared the TCRbeta library. TCRdb reanalysed the PCR reads using MiXCR and keeps one entry per CDR3 protein. The sample includes some 75,000 distinct CDR3 sequences, about 7% seen only once; the top ten take more than 2.5%. The starting material was PBMCs from the stem cell graft donor, obtained from the stem cell graft. Every receptor here comes from a human donor who donated a stem cell graft to a child with acute lymphoblastic leukemia.

The chain couples TRBV6-1 to TRBJ1-1; the D is unclear. The CDR3 covers 13 residues. CDR1 and CDR2 (germline): MNHNS, SASEGT. V lost 4 bases and J 0 bases, leaving 6 bases between the germline ends. CDR3 protein: CASSVHLNTEAFF. In nucleotides, the CDR3 is TGTGCCAGCAGTGTACACCTGAACACTGAAGCTTTCTTT.

This clonotype appeared many times. The CDR3 DNA reads as TGTGCCAGCAGCGTAGCCGGCGGGCCCCAGCATTTT. It yields the protein CASSVAGGPQHF. This rearrangement joins TRBV9 to TRBJ1-5; D is unresolved. The CDR3 runs to 12 residues. The germline CDR1 and CDR2 sequences are SGDLS and YYNGEE. V lost 0 bases to trimming and J lost 9 bases, with 7 bases between them.

This clonotype came up many times. This chain links TRBV9 with TRBJ2-7; D gene uncertain. Deletions cut 3 bases from V and 0 bases from J, with 13 bases between. Germline CDR1 and CDR2: SGDLS and YYNGEE. The CDR3 has 15 residues. CDR3 DNA sequence: TGTGCCAGCAGCGGGGGATTGTTTAGCTCCTACGAGCAGTACTTC. This sequence encodes CASSGGLFSSYEQYF.

This clonotype has ten or more counts. The V and J genes are TRBV3-1 and TRBJ1-2; maybe TRBD1 (6 bases). CDR1 LGHDT and CDR2 YNNKEL come from the germline V gene (reference sequence). The CDR3 totals 14 residues. The ends were cut back, 0 bases at V and 2 bases at J, with 7 bases in the middle. The CDR3: CASSQDRGNYGYTF. In DNA, the CDR3 is TGTGCCAGCAGCCAAGACAGGGGAAACTATGGCTACACCTTC.

This clonotype was observed many times. The genes are TRBV20-1 and TRBJ2-3; a possible D gene is TRBD2 (8 bases). Trimming took 7 bases from V and 4 from J, leaving 21 bases between them. The CDR3 covers 15 residues. The germline V gene encodes CDR1 DFQATT and CDR2 SNEGSKA (reference sequence). The CDR3 DNA is TGCAGTGTAAGGGACAGTCGGGGGGGACCAGATACGCAGTATTTT. It codes for CSVRDSRGGPDTQYF.

This clonotype has a handful of counts. V and J are TRBV6-5 and TRBJ2-1; weak D call: TRBD2 (5 bases). The CDR3 spans 14 residues. Trimming pared 0 bases from V and 4 bases from J, leaving 7 bases between. Germline CDR1 and CDR2: MNHEY and SVGAGI. CDR3 loop: CASSYSRVYNEQFF. In DNA, the CDR3 is TGTGCCAGCAGTTACTCGAGGGTTTACAATGAGCAGTTCTTC.

This clonotype was picked up many times. This rearrangement joins TRBV7-8 to TRBJ1-5, with TRBD1 matching over 8 bases. The V gene end was trimmed by 5 bases and the J gene end by 7 bases; junction bases not matched to a gene: 10. The CDR3 sequence is 15 residues long. Germline CDR1 reads SGHVS; CDR2 reads FQNEAQ. DNA for the CDR3: TGTGCCAGCAGCCCAAAGGACAGGGTGGGGCAGCCCCAGCATTTT. Residues: CASSPKDRVGQPQHF.

This clonotype came up many times. Compared with germline, one end of the junction differs, possibly owing to a read error. The V gene is TRBV20-1, the J gene TRBJ2-7, with D possibly matching TRBD2 (5 bases). Germline-derived CDR1 and CDR2 are DFQATT and SNEGSKA (reference sequence). CDR3 length: 15 amino acids. This chain's CDR3 is CCARDLSPGYYEQYF. As DNA, the CDR3 is TGCTGTGCTAGAGATCTGTCCCCGGGGTACTACGAGCAGTACTTC.

This clonotype was seen more than once but under ten times. The rearrangement links TRBV6-5 to TRBJ2-3, with D unclear. Trimming removed 4 bases at V and 6 bases at J, with 5 bases between. Germline V gene data show CDR1 as MNHEY and CDR2 as SVGAGI. The CDR3 runs to 11 residues. The CDR3 coding sequence is TGTGCCAGCAGTTCACTGGATACGCAGTATTTT. This gives the protein CASSSLDTQYF.

This clonotype ranks as medium-sized. The chain employs TRBV4-2 and TRBJ2-7; 12 bases match TRBD2. The CDR3 covers 16 residues. V lost 1 base and J lost 5; bases outside the gene matches: 6. Germline V gene lookup returns CDR1 LGHNA and CDR2 YNFKEQ. CDR3 bases: TGTGCCAGCAGCCAAGGTCTAGCGGGAGGGCCGGACGAGCAGTACTTC. Its translation: CASSQGLAGGPDEQYF.

Many counts were recorded for this clonotype. The CDR3 coding sequence is TGCGCCAGCAGCTCCTTAACAGGGGCGAGCACTGAAGCTTTCTTT. The encoded protein is CASSSLTGASTEAFF. V usage is TRBV5-1 and J usage is TRBJ1-1; 7 bases agree with TRBD1. Germline CDR1 reads SGHRS; CDR2 reads YFSETQ. This CDR3 region has 15 residues. The junction had 9 bases not matched to a gene; V was cut back by 3 bases and J by 4 bases.

This clonotype was recorded many times. The rearrangement joins TRBV7-2 to TRBJ1-6; D possibly corresponds to TRBD1 (6 bases). The length of the CDR3 is 18 residues. V lost 5 bases and J 0 bases, leaving 17 bases between the germline ends. Germline V gene lookup returns CDR1 SGHTA and CDR2 FQGNSA. The CDR3 DNA is TGTGCCAGCAGCAGCCAAACAGGGCAGAGCTCCTATAATTCACCCCTCCACTTT. Translated: CASSSQTGQSSYNSPLHF.

The rearrangement links TRBV5-6 to TRBJ1-2; 7 bases map to TRBD1. Germline assignment: CDR1 SGHDT and CDR2 YYEEEE. With V trimmed by 5 bases and J by 5 bases, 15 bases remained unmatched. CDR3 length: 16 amino acids. This chain's CDR3 is CASSYLRAGQAYGYTF. The CDR3 coding sequence is TGTGCCAGCAGTTACCTACGGGCCGGACAGGCTTATGGCTACACCTTC.

There are many counts of this clonotype. The V call is TRBV6-1, the J call TRBJ2-5, with 7 bases that match TRBD2. The CDR3 sequence is 14 residues long. CDR1 and CDR2 from the germline V gene are MNHNS and SASEGT. Losses at the gene ends were 8 bases for V and 5 bases for J; bases not matched to a gene: 11. The CDR3 DNA reads TGTGCCAGCGGGCAACCGGGACTAACCGAGACCCAGTACTTC. This gives the protein CASGQPGLTETQYF.

Many counts were recorded for this clonotype. This chain uses TRBV4-2 with TRBJ2-1; D remains unclear. The ends were cut back, 0 bases at V and 5 bases at J, with 14 bases in the middle. This CDR3 comprises 16 residues. Germline values: CDR1 LGHNA, CDR2 YNFKEQ. The CDR3 protein is CASSQESTQFNNEQFF. The CDR3 coding sequence is TGTGCCAGCAGCCAAGAAAGTACGCAATTCAACAATGAGCAGTTCTTC.

This clonotype occurred many times. The chain employs TRBV5-6 and TRBJ2-7; either TRBD1 or TRBD2 may supply D (6 bases each). Deletions cut 4 bases from V and 1 base from J, with 18 bases between. The CDR3 runs 16 residues. The germline CDR1 and CDR2 sequences are SGHDT and YYEEEE. CDR3 nucleotides: TGTGCCAGCAGCCCCAGGAGAACAGGGAGGTCCTACGAGCAGTACTTC. As protein: CASSPRRTGRSYEQYF.